This T cell receptor beta chain was found in a study of T cells in localized non-small cell lung cancer. The CDR3 runs to 13 residues. Germline V lookup: CDR1 MDHEN, CDR2 SYDVKM. Trimming left V 6 bases short and J 4 bases short, with 12 bases between. Clones were read by immunoSEQ multiplex PCR, and TCRdb kept only the in-frame ones, dropping some. The table shows about 560 clones, with roughly 24% occurring only once. The starting material was lung tumor tissue, obtained before any cancer treatment. This sequence joins TRBV28 and TRBJ2-5; perhaps TRBD1 as D (8 bases). This sequence originates from a woman aged 35-70 years with stage II squamous cell lung carcinoma. The CDR3 here is CASRDREGETQYF. The CDR3 DNA is TGTGCCAGCAGGGACAGGGAGGGAGAGACCCAGTACTTC.